This TCR beta chain was documented in a study of blood T cell repertoires in COVID-19. Study background: Samples representing acute and convalescent COVID-19 were sourced from the United States, Italy and Spain. The cDNA or gDNA used as material had been derived from T cells, B-cell-depleted T cells, or PBMCs.

This CDR3 is 15 amino acids long. Germline V CDR1 and CDR2: KGHSH, LQKENI. V was cut by 5 bases and J by 2 bases, with 16 bases left in between. Per the study methods: Amplification of reference gene primers provided the estimated nucleated cell counts. The table came from immunoSEQ multiplex PCR; TCRdb's copy has only in-frame clones and leaves some out. From that table come the V and J calls and clone size; the DNA was used to work out D and trimming. In the table there are about 210,000 clones, 65% to 90% of which are singletons. The V and J genes are TRBV18 and TRBJ2-7; D is perhaps TRBD2 (5 bases). Sequencing was carried out using PBMCs or T cells enriched from blood (not recorded which). This clonotype originated in a woman aged 45-65 years with acute COVID-19. This CDR3 is CASSSKGPGTYEQYF. CDR3 coding DNA: TGTGCCAGCTCATCAAAGGGCCCGGGAACCTACGAGCAGTACTTC.